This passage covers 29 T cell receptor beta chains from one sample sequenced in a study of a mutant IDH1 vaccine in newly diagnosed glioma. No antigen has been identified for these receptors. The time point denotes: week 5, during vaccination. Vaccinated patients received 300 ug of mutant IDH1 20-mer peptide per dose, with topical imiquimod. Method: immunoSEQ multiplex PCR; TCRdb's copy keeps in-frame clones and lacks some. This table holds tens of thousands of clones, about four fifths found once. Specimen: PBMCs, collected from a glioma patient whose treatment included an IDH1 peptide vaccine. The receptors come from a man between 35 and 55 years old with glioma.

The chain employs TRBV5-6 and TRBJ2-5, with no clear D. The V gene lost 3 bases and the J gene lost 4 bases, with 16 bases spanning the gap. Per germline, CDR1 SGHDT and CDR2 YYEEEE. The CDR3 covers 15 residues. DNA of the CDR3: TGTGCCAGCAGCTCAGAAGACTCACGGCGAGAGACCCAGTACTTC. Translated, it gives CASSSEDSRRETQYF.

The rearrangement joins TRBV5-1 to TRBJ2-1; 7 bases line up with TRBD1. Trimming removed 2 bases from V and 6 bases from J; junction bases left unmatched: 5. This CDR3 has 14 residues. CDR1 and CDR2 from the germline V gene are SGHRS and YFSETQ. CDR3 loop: CASSLVSGGNEQFF. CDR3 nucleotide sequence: TGCGCCAGCAGCTTAGTCTCAGGGGGCAATGAGCAGTTCTTC.

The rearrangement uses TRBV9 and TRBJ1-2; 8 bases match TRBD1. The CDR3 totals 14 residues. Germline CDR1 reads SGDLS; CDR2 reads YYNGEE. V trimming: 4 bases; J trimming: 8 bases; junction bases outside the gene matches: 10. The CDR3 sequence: CASSTQTGAGGYTF. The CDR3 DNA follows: TGTGCCAGCAGCACTCAGACAGGGGCGGGAGGCTACACCTTC.

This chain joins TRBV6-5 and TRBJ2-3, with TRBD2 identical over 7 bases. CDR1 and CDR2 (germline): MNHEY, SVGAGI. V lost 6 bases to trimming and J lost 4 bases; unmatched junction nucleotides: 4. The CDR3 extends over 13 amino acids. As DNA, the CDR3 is TGTGCCAGCAGGGGGGGGAGCCCAGATACGCAGTATTTT. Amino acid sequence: CASRGGSPDTQYF.

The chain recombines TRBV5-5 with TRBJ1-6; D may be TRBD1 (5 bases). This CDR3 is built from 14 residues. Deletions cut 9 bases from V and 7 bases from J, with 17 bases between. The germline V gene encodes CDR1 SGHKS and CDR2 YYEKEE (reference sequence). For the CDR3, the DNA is TGTGCCACCAGGCGGGACGCTAGCAATTCACCCCTCCACTTT. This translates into CATRRDASNSPLHF.

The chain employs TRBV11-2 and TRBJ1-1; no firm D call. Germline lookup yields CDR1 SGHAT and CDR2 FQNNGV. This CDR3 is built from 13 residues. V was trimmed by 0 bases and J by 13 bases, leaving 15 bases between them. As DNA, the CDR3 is TGTGCCAGCAGCTTAGATCTAAGGACTCGCGGTTTCTTT. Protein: CASSLDLRTRGFF. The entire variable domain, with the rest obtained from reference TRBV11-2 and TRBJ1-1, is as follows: EAGVAQSPRYKIIEKRQSVAFWCNPISGHATLYWYQQILGQGPKLLIQFQNNGVVDDSQLPKDRFSAERLKGVDSTLKIQPAKLEDSAVYLCASSLDLRTRGFFGQGTRLTVV.

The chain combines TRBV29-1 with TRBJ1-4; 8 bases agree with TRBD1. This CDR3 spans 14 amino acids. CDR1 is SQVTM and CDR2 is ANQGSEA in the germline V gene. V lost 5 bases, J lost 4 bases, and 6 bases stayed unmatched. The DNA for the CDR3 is TGCAGCGTTAGAGACAGGGGAGGTAATGAAAAACTGTTTTTT. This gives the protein CSVRDRGGNEKLFF.

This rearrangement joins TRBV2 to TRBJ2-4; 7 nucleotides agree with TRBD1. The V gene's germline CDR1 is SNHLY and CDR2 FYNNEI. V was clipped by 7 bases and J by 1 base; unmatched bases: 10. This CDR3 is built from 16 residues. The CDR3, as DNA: TGTGCCAGCACCACACCCTTGACAGGGGCCAAAAACATTCAGTACTTC. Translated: CASTTPLTGAKNIQYF. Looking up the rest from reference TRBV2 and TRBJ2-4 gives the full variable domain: EPEVTQTPSHQVTQMGQEVILRCVPISNHLYFYWYRQILGQKVEFLVSFYNNEISEKSEIFDDQFSVERPDGSNFTLKIRSTKLEDSAMYFCASTTPLTGAKNIQYFGAGTRLSVL.

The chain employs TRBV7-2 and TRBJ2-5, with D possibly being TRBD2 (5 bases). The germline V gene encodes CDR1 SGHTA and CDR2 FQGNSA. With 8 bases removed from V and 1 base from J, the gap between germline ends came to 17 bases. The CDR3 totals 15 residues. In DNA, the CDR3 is TGTGCCAGCTTATGGGTCGGGGAACGCCAAGAGACCCAGTACTTC. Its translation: CASLWVGERQETQYF.

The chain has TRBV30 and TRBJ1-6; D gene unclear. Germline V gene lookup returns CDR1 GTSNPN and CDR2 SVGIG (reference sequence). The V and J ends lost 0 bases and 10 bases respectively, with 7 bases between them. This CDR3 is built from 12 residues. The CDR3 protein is CAWSVYRSPLHF. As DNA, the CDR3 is TGTGCCTGGAGTGTATACCGATCACCCCTCCACTTT.

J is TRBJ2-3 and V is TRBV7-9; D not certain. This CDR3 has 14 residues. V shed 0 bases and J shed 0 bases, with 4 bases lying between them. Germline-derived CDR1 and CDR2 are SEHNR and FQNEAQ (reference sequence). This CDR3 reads CASSLAGSTDTQYF. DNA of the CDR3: TGTGCCAGCAGCTTAGCGGGGAGCACAGATACGCAGTATTTT. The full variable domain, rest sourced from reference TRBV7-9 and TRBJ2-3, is DTGVSQNPRHKITKRGQNVTFRCDPISEHNRLYWYRQTLGQGPEFLTYFQNEAQLEKSRLLSDRFSAERPKGSFSTLEIQRTEQGDSAMYLCASSLAGSTDTQYFGPGTRLTVL.

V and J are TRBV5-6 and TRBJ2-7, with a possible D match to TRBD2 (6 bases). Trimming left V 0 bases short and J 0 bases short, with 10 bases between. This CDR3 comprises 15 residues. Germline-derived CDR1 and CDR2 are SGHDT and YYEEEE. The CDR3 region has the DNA TGTGCCAGCAGCTTGGGGGCGGGGCCCTCCTACGAGCAGTACTTC. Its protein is CASSLGAGPSYEQYF. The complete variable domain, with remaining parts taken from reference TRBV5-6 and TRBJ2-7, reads DAGVTQSPTHLIKTRGQQVTLRCSPKSGHDTVSWYQQALGQGPQFIFQYYEEEERQRGNFPDRFSGHQFPNYSSELNVNALLLGDSALYLCASSLGAGPSYEQYFGPGTRLTVT.

CDR3 DNA sequence: TGCGCCAGCAGCCAAGAGTGGGTCAGGACGTACAATGAGCAGTTCTTC. Translated, it gives CASSQEWVRTYNEQFF. This chain joins TRBV4-1 and TRBJ2-1; unclear D gene. V lost 0 bases to trimming and J lost 4 bases, with 13 bases between them. In germline, CDR1 is MGHRA, CDR2 YSYEKL. The CDR3 loop spans 16 amino acids.

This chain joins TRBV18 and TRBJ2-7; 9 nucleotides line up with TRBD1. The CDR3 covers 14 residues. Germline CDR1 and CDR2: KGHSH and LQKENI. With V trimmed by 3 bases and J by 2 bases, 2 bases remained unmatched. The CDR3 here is CASSPGQGPYEQYF. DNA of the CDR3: TGTGCCAGCTCACCGGGACAGGGCCCCTACGAGCAGTACTTC.

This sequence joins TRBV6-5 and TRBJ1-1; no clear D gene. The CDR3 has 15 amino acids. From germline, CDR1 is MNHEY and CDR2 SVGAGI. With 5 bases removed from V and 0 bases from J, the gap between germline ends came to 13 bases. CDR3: CASSPTRLMNTEAFF. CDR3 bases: TGTGCCAGCAGTCCAACCAGACTCATGAACACTGAAGCTTTCTTT.

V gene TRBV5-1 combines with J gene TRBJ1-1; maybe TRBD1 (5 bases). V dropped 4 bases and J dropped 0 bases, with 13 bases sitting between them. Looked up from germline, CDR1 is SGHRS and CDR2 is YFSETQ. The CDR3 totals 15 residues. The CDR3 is CASSREGTMNTEAFF. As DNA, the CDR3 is TGCGCCAGCAGCCGGGAGGGGACCATGAACACTGAAGCTTTCTTT. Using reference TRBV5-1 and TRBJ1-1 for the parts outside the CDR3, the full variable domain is KAGVTQTPRYLIKTRGQQVTLSCSPISGHRSVSWYQQTPGQGLQFLFEYFSETQRNKGNFPGRFSGRQFSNSRSEMNVSTLELGDSALYLCASSREGTMNTEAFFGQGTRLTVV.

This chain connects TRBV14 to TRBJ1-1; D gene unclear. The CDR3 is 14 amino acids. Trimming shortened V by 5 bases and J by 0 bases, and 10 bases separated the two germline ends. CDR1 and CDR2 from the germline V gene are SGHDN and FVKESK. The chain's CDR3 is CASSLLGVNTEAFF. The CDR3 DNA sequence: TGTGCCAGCAGCTTACTCGGGGTGAACACTGAAGCTTTCTTT.

The CDR3 sequence: CASSYDRIRTEAFF. CDR3 bases: TGTGCCAGCAGTTACGACAGGATACGGACTGAAGCTTTCTTT. This chain uses TRBV6-5 with TRBJ1-1, with D tentatively TRBD1 (6 bases). CDR3 length: 14 amino acids. Trimming took 2 bases from V and 5 from J, leaving 12 bases between them. The germline V gene has CDR1 MNHEY and CDR2 SVGAGI.

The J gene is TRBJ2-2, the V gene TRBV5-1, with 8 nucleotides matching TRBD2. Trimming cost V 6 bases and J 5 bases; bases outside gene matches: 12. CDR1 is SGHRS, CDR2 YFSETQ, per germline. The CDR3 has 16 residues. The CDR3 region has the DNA TGCGCCAGCACGAAAGCGCGGGGGGAGGCGACCGGGGAGCTGTTTTTT. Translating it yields CASTKARGEATGELFF.

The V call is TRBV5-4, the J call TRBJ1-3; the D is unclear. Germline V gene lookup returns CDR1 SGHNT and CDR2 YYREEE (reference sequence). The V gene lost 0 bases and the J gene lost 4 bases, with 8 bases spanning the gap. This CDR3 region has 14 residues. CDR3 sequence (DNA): TGTGCCAGCAGCTTGGGTGTAGCCGGAAACACCATATATTTT. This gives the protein CASSLGVAGNTIYF.

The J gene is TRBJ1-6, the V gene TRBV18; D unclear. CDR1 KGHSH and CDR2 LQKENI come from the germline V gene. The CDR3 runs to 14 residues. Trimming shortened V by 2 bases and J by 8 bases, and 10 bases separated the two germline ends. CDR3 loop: CASSPSSGDSPLHF. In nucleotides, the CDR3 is TGTGCCAGCTCACCAAGCTCTGGCGATTCACCCCTCCACTTT.

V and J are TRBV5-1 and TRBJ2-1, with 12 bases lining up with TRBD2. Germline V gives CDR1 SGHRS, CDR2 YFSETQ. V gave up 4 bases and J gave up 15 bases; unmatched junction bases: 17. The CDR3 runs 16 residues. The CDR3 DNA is TGCGCCAGCAGCGACCTGCGGACTAGCGGGGTACCCCAGCGGTTCTTC. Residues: CASSDLRTSGVPQRFF.

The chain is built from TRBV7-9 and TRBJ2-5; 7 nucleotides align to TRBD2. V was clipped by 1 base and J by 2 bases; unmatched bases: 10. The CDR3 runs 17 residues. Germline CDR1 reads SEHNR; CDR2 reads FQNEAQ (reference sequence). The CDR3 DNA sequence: TGTGCCAGCAGCTTAGGTATACGAGCGGGGAATCAAGAGACCCAGTACTTC. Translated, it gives CASSLGIRAGNQETQYF. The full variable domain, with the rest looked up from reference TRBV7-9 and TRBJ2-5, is DTGVSQNPRHKITKRGQNVTFRCDPISEHNRLYWYRQTLGQGPEFLTYFQNEAQLEKSRLLSDRFSAERPKGSFSTLEIQRTEQGDSAMYLCASSLGIRAGNQETQYFGPGTRLLVL.

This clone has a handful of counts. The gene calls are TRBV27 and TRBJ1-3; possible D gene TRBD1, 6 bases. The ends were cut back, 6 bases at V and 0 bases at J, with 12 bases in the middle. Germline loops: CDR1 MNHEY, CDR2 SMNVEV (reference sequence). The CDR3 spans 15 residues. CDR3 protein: CASSPNRDSGNTIYF. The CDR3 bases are TGTGCCAGCAGCCCTAACAGGGACTCTGGAAACACCATATATTTT.

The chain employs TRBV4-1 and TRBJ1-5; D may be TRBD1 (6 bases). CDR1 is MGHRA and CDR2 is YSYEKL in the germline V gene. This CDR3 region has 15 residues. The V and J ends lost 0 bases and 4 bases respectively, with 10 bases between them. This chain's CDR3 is CASSQDHRANQPQHF. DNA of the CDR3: TGCGCCAGCAGCCAAGATCACAGGGCGAATCAGCCCCAGCATTTT.

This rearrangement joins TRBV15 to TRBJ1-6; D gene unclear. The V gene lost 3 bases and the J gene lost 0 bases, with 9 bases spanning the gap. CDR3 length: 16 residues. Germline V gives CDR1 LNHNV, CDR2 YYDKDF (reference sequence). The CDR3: CATSRSFSSYNSPLHF. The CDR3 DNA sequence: TGTGCCACCAGCAGGTCGTTTAGCTCCTATAATTCACCCCTCCACTTT.

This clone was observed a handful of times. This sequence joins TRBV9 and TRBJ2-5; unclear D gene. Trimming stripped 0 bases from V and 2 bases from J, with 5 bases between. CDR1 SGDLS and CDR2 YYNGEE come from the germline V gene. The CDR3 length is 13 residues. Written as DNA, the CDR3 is TGTGCCAGCAGCGTAGACGCTCAAGAGACCCAGTACTTC. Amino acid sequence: CASSVDAQETQYF.

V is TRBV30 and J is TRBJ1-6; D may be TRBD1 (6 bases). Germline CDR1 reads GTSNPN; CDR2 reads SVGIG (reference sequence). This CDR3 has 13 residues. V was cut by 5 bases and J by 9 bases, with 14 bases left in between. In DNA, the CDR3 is TGTGCCTGGGGGGGGCAGGGAATTTCACCCCTCCACTTT. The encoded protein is CAWGGQGISPLHF. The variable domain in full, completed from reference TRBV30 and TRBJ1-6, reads SQTIHQWPATLVQPVGSPLSLECTVEGTSNPNLYWYRQAAGRGLQLLFYSVGIGQISSEVPQNLSASRPQDRQFILSSKKLLLSDSGFYLCAWGGQGISPLHFGNGTRLTVT.

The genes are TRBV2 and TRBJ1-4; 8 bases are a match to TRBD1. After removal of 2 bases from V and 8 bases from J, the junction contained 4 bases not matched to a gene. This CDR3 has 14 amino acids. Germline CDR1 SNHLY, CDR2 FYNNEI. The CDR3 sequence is CASSEQGADEKLFF. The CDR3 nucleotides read TGTGCCAGCAGTGAACAGGGGGCGGACGAAAAACTGTTTTTT. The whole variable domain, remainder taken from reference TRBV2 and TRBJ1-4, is EPEVTQTPSHQVTQMGQEVILRCVPISNHLYFYWYRQILGQKVEFLVSFYNNEISEKSEIFDDQFSVERPDGSNFTLKIRSTKLEDSAMYFCASSEQGADEKLFFGSGTQLSVL.